The present entry profiles one T cell receptor (beta chain) with its context. Its antigen remains unknown. The junction and the germline gene differ at one end; a read error may be behind it. Different DNA sequences within this sample yield the same CDR3. Mixed chimerism was transient after nonmyeloablative marrow transplants from related graft donors. This sample stems from a study of Tregs in tolerant kidney transplant recipients. Whole-study findings and limits: Expanding Tregs on activated donor B cells appeared to best identify donor-specific TCRbeta clones. Biological reproducibility was not directly addressed in this study. Validation in larger populations is needed because few patients were studied.

This CDR3 spans 12 amino acids. From germline, CDR1 is SGHNT and CDR2 YYREEE (reference sequence). Profiled with immunoSEQ multiplex PCR; TCRdb holds only in-frame clones, not every one. The repertoire has tens of thousands of clones, 87% of them found once; the top ten carry around 4%. The TCR sequence derives from a human patient who received a combined kidney and bone marrow transplant. Some T cells may be transferred from the graft donor. V and J are TRBV5-4 and TRBJ1-6; no firm D call. The sequencing here drew on CD4+ T cells from blood (PBMCs), taken 6 months after the transplant. DNA of the CDR3: TGTGCCAGCAGCTTGGTAAATTCCCCCCTCCACTTT. Amino acids: CASSLVNSPLHF.